A selection of T cell receptor beta chains follows, all from one sample in a study of T cell responses to AZD1222 COVID-19 vaccine. TCRdb keeps only in-frame clones here, not all; method: immunoSEQ multiplex PCR. The sample includes around 58,000 clones, about 81% of them seen just once. The specimen was peripheral blood, collected on day 0 of AZD1222 vaccination. All receptors come from an adult in good health. The CDR3 runs from the conserved cysteine through the conserved F or W.

v_call: TRBV19; cdr3_length: 14; j_call: TRBJ2-7; cdr3_aa: CASSPSGTHYEQYF
v_call: TRBV10-3; cdr3_length: 11; j_call: TRBJ1-1; cdr3_aa: CAISTGPEAFF
v_call: TRBV7-2; cdr3_length: 15; j_call: TRBJ2-7; cdr3_aa: CASSLDAGDTYEQYF
v_call: TRBV12-3/TRBV12-4; cdr3_length: 13; j_call: TRBJ1-2; cdr3_aa: CASRRTGGYGYTF
v_call: TRBV9; cdr3_length: 15; j_call: TRBJ1-5; cdr3_aa: CASSVEGSRDQPQHF
v_call: TRBV19; cdr3_length: 14; j_call: TRBJ2-4; cdr3_aa: CATQGQPGGDIQYF
v_call: TRBV28; cdr3_length: 13; j_call: TRBJ2-3; cdr3_aa: CASSLSGGDTQYF
v_call: TRBV5-6; cdr3_length: 14; j_call: TRBJ1-2; cdr3_aa: CASSSQGKLGGYTF
v_call: TRBV6-5; cdr3_length: 15; j_call: TRBJ2-5; cdr3_aa: CASSDSGTGVETQYF
v_call: TRBV4-1; cdr3_length: 14; j_call: TRBJ2-1; cdr3_aa: CASSQDGRAGEQFF
v_call: TRBV27; cdr3_length: 13; j_call: TRBJ2-4; cdr3_aa: CASRKTGGNIQYF
v_call: TRBV25-1; cdr3_length: 11; j_call: TRBJ2-7; cdr3_aa: CASSGISEQYF
v_call: TRBV11-1; cdr3_length: 13; j_call: TRBJ2-1; cdr3_aa: CAGQTSGGNEQFF